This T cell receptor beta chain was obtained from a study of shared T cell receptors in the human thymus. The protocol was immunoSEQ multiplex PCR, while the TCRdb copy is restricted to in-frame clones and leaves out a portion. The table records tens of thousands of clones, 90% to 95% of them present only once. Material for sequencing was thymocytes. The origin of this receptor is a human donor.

CDR3 DNA: TGTGCCAGCAGGACAAACCCGGGACAGAACAATTCACCCCTCCACTTT. Translated, it gives CASRTNPGQNNSPLHF. The chain carries TRBV2 and TRBJ1-6; TRBD1 matches at 7 bases. The germline CDR1 and CDR2 sequences are SNHLY and FYNNEI. The CDR3 has 16 amino acids. V lost 6 bases to trimming and J lost 7 bases; unmatched junction nucleotides: 12.